The rows below give T cell receptor beta chains drawn from one sample of a study of cytomegalovirus exposure and HLA in healthy donors. Assay used: immunoSEQ multiplex PCR; TCRdb lists only in-frame clones, some missing. Of about 190,000 clones in the sample, more than 60% were seen once. Sequencing was carried out using PBMCs. These receptors were taken from a woman aged 25 to 39 in good health and CMV-seropositive. Both conserved end residues are trimmed from each CDR3. Size is omitted from some rows. Given values are once, few, many or a class for expanded clones.

v_gene,abundance,j_gene,CDR3aa
TRBV15,.,TRBJ2-4,ATSRGGGPDKNIQY
TRBV7-2,.,TRBJ1-1,ASSQPGREAF
TRBV9,.,TRBJ1-2,ASSVRDTNYGYT
TRBV23-1,.,TRBJ1-2,ASSPGGYT
TRBV5-1,once,TRBJ2-5,ASSLVQQETQY
TRBV7-2,.,TRBJ2-2,ASSLLAGGQTGELF
TRBV28,few,TRBJ1-4,ASSPPAGNREKLF
TRBV4-1,.,TRBJ2-7,ASSQAHEGSHEQY
TRBV7-3,.,TRBJ2-2,ASSFMNTGELF
TRBV5-1,.,TRBJ2-1,ASSLGDRDTEQF
TRBV7-9,many,TRBJ2-2,ASSFRRGVNTGELF
TRBV7-2,.,TRBJ1-4,ASSPSADREKLF
TRBV2,.,TRBJ1-2,ASSERGSYGYT
TRBV6-5,few,TRBJ2-7,ASRDLSGSGEQY
TRBV30,.,TRBJ2-5,AWYNRETQY
TRBV18,.,TRBJ2-2,ASSLDRSNTGELF